This T cell receptor beta chain was sequenced in a study of blood T cell repertoires in COVID-19. The germline CDR1 and CDR2 sequences are KGHSH and LQKENI. The CDR3 has 14 residues. Trimming left V 2 bases short and J 2 bases short, with 9 bases between. Produced via immunoSEQ multiplex PCR; TCRdb's table is partial and in-frame only. The top ten hold around 0.86% of the sample, which has more than 300,000 clones, approximately 91% seen once. The source material was PBMCs or T cells enriched from blood (not recorded which). V gene TRBV18 combines with J gene TRBJ2-5; D is perhaps TRBD2 (5 bases). The clonotype originates from a woman between 35 and 50 years old who had been exposed to COVID-19. CDR3 loop: CASSPAGKQETQYF. CDR3 coding DNA: TGTGCCAGCTCACCAGCCGGGAAACAAGAGACCCAGTACTTC. Complete variable domain (other parts from reference TRBV18 and TRBJ2-5): NAGVMQNPRHLVRRRGQEARLRCSPMKGHSHVYWYRQLPEEGLKFMVYLQKENIIDESGMPKERFSAEFPKEGPSILRIQQVVRGDSAAYFCASSPAGKQETQYFGPGTRLLVL.